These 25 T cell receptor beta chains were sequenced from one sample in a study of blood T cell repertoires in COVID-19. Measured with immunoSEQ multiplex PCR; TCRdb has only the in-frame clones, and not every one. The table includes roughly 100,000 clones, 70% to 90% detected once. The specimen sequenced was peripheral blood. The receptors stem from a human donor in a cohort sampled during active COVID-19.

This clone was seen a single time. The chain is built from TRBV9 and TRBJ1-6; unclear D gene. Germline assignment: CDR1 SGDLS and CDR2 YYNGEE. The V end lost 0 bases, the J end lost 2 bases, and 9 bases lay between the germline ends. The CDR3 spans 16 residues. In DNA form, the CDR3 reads TGTGCCAGCAGCGTAGATTCGTTAGCCTATAATTCACCCCTCCACTTT. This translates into CASSVDSLAYNSPLHF.

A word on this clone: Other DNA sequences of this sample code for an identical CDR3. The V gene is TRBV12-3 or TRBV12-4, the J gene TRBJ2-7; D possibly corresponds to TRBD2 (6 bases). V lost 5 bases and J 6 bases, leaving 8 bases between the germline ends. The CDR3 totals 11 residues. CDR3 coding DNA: TGTGCCAGCAGTCTCGGGGGCGAGCAGTACTTC. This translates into CASSLGGEQYF.

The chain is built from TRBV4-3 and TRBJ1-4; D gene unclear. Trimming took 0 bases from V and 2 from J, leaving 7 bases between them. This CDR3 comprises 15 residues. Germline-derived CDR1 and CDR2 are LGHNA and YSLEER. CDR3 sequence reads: CASSQDARTNEKLFF. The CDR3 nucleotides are TGCGCCAGCAGCCAAGATGCCAGGACTAATGAAAAACTGTTTTTT.

CDR3 coding DNA: TGCGCCAGCAGCCAAGATCTTGTGGGGGGCTACGAGCAGTACTTC. It yields the protein CASSQDLVGGYEQYF. This chain connects TRBV4-3 to TRBJ2-7, with a tentative D call TRBD2 (6 bases). The CDR3 loop spans 15 amino acids. Trimming took off 0 bases at V and 3 bases at J, with 12 bases between the two ends. Germline V CDR1 and CDR2: LGHNA, YSLEER.

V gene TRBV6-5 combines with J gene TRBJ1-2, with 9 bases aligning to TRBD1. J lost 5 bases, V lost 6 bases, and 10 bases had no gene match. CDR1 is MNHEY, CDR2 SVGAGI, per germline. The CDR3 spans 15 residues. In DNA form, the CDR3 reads TGTGCCAGCAGACTATTCGACAGGGGGGAATATGGCTACACCTTC. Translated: CASRLFDRGEYGYTF.

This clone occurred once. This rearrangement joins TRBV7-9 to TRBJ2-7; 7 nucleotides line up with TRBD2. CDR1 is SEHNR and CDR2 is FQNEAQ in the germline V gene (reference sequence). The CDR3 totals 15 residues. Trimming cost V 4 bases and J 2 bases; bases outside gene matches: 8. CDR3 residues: CASSSLGLGPYEQYF. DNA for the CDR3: TGTGCCAGCAGCTCACTCGGACTAGGGCCCTACGAGCAGTACTTC.

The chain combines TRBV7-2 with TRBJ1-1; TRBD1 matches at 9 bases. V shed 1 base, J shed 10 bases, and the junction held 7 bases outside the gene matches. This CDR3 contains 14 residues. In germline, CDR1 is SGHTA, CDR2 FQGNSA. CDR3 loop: CASSLVGKQGAAFF. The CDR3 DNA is TGTGCCAGCAGCTTAGTTGGTAAACAGGGGGCAGCTTTCTTT.

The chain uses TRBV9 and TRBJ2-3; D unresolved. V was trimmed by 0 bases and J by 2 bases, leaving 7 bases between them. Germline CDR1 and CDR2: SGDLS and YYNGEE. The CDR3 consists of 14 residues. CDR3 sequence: CASSVGPVTDTQYF. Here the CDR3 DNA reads TGTGCCAGCAGCGTAGGTCCCGTCACAGATACGCAGTATTTT. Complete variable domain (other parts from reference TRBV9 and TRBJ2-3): DSGVTQTPKHLITATGQRVTLRCSPRSGDLSVYWYQQSLDQGLQFLIQYYNGEERAKGNILERFSAQQFPDLHSELNLSSLELGDSALYFCASSVGPVTDTQYFGPGTRLTVL.

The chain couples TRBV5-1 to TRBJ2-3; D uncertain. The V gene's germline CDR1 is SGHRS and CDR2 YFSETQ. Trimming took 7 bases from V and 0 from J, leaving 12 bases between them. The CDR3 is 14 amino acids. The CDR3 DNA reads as TGCGCCAGCCAGACGGGTGCTAGCACAGATACGCAGTATTTT. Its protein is CASQTGASTDTQYF.

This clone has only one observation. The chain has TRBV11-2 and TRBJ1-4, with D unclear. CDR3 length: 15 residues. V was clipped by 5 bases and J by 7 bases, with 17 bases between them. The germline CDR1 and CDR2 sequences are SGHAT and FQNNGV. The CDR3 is CASSKSIASIEKLFF. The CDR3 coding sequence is TGTGCCAGCAGCAAATCCATCGCTAGTATTGAAAAACTGTTTTTT.

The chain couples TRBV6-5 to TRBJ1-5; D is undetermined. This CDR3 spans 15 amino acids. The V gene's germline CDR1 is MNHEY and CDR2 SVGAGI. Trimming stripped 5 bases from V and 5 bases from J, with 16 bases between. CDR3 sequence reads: CASSPQDNSYQPQHF. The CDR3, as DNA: TGTGCCAGCAGTCCTCAAGACAATAGTTATCAGCCCCAGCATTTT.

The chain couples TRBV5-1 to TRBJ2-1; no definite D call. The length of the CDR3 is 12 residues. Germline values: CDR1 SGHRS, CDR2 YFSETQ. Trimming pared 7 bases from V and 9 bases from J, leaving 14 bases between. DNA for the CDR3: TGCGCCAGCTCTCTACCTCTTGGTGAGCAGTTCTTC. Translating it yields CASSLPLGEQFF. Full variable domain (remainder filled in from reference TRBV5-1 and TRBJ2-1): KAGVTQTPRYLIKTRGQQVTLSCSPISGHRSVSWYQQTPGQGLQFLFEYFSETQRNKGNFPGRFSGRQFSNSRSEMNVSTLELGDSALYLCASSLPLGEQFFGPGTRLTVL.

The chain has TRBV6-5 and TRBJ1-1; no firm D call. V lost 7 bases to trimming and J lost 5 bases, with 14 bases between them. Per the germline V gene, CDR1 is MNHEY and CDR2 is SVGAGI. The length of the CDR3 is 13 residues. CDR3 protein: CASIARRRTEAFF. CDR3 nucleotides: TGTGCCAGCATTGCCAGGAGGAGAACTGAAGCTTTCTTT.

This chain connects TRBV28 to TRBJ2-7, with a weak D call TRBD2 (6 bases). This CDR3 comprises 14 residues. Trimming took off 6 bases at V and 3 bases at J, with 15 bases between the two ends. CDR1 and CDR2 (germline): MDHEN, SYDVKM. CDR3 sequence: CASSQPWDFYEQYF. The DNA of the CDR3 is TGTGCCAGCAGCCAACCCTGGGACTTCTACGAGCAGTACTTC.

This CDR3 reads CASSQEPGLAGSSYEQYF. CDR3 DNA: TGTGCCAGCAGCCAAGAACCGGGACTAGCGGGGTCCTCCTACGAGCAGTACTTC. This sequence joins TRBV4-2 and TRBJ2-7; 13 nucleotides agree with TRBD2. From germline, CDR1 is LGHNA and CDR2 YNFKEQ. V shed 0 bases, J shed 0 bases, and the junction held 5 bases outside the gene matches. This CDR3 region has 18 residues.

In DNA, the CDR3 is TGTGCCAGCAGGGTCCACAGGGGGCCGTCCTACGAGCAGTACTTC. Translation gives CASRVHRGPSYEQYF. This chain uses TRBV28 with TRBJ2-7; 9 bases map to TRBD1. Germline-derived CDR1 and CDR2 are MDHEN and SYDVKM. The V gene end was trimmed by 6 bases and the J gene end by 1 base; junction bases not matched to a gene: 7. The CDR3 totals 15 residues.

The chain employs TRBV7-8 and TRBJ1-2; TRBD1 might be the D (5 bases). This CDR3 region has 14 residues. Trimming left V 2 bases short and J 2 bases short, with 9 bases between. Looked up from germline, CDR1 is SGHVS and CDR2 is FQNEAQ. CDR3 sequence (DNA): TGTGCCAGCAGCTTACAGGGAGGGAACTATGGCTACACCTTC. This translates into CASSLQGGNYGYTF.

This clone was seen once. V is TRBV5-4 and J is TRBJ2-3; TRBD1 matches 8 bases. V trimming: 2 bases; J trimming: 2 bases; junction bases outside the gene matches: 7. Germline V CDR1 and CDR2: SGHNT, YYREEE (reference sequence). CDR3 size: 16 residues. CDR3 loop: CASSFGWTGTTDTQYF. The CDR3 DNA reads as TGTGCCAGCAGCTTTGGGTGGACAGGGACCACAGATACGCAGTATTTT.

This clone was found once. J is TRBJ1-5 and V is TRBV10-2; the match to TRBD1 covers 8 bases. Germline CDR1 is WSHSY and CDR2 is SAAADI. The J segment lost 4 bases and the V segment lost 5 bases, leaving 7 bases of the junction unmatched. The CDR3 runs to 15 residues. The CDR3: CASSLDRGGNQPQHF. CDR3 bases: TGCGCCAGCAGTCTCGACAGGGGAGGAAATCAGCCCCAGCATTTT.

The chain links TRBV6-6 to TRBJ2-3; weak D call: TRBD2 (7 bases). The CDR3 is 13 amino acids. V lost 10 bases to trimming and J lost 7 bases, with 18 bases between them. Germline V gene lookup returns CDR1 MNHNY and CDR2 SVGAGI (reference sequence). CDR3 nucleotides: TGTGCCATACGGGGGGCCTCCGGGAATACGCAGTATTTT. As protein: CAIRGASGNTQYF.

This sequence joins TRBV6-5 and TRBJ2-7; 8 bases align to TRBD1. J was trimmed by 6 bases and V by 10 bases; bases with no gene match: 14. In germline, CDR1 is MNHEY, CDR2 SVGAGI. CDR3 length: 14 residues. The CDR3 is CATSGGVALGEQYF. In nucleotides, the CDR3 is TGTGCCACTTCAGGGGGCGTCGCTTTAGGCGAGCAGTACTTC.

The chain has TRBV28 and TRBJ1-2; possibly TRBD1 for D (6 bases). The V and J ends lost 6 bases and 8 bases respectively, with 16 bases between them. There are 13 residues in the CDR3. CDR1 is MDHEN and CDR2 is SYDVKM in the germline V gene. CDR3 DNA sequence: TGTGCCAGCAGACCGCCAGGGGCTGGGGGCTACACCTTC. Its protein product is CASRPPGAGGYTF.

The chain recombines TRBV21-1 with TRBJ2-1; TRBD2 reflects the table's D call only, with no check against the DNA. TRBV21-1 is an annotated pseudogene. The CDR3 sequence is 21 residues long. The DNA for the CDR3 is TGTGCCAGCAGCAAAGCGATAGAACTAGCGGGAGTGGATCTGGCCTACAATGAGCAGTTCTTC. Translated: CASSKAIELAGVDLAYNEQFF.

The CDR3 nucleotides read TGTGCCAGCAGCTTAAACAGGGATACTGAAGCTTTCTTT. Amino acid sequence: CASSLNRDTEAFF. The chain has TRBV7-3 and TRBJ1-1; possibly TRBD1 for D (6 bases). V dropped 1 base and J dropped 5 bases, with 8 bases sitting between them. The CDR3 totals 13 residues. Germline V gene lookup returns CDR1 SGHTA and CDR2 FQGTGA.

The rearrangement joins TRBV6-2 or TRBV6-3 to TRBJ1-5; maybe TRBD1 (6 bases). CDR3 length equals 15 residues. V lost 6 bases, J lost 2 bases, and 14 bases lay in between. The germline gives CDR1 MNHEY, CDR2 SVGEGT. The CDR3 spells CASSRTNRGNQPQHF. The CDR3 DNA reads TGTGCCAGCAGCCGTACGAACAGGGGCAATCAGCCCCAGCATTTT.